The next 23 T cell receptor beta chains were all read from a single sample in a study of T cell changes during pregnancy in multiple sclerosis. Profiling relied on immunoSEQ multiplex PCR, and the TCRdb table lists in-frame clones only, not all of them. The sample records 60,000 to 65,000 clones, about 90% being singletons. The source material was peripheral blood, sampled in the first trimester of pregnancy. These receptors were taken from a female donor with multiple sclerosis, enrolled in a pregnancy study.

The V gene is TRBV5-1, the J gene TRBJ1-3; TRBD1 agrees at 7 bases. This CDR3 region has 13 residues. The V gene's germline CDR1 is SGHRS and CDR2 YFSETQ. The J segment lost 6 bases and the V segment lost 4 bases, leaving 4 bases of the junction unmatched. The CDR3 DNA is TGCGCCAGCAGCCCTGAGGGGGCAAACACCATATATTTT. Protein sequence: CASSPEGANTIYF.

This chain joins TRBV5-1 and TRBJ1-2, with D possibly matching TRBD1 (6 bases). Between the trimmed V and J ends, which lost 4 bases and 4 bases, there was a span of 17 bases. Germline V gene data show CDR1 as SGHRS and CDR2 as YFSETQ. This CDR3 contains 15 residues. The CDR3 bases are TGCGCCAGCAGCCCGGGCGGGGGGCTGGGCTATGGCTACACCTTC. Its translation is CASSPGGGLGYGYTF.

The chain uses TRBV15 and TRBJ2-5, with 8 bases lining up with TRBD2. The germline CDR1 and CDR2 sequences are LNHNV and YYDKDF (reference sequence). The CDR3 is 17 residues long. The junction had 13 bases not matched to a gene; V was cut back by 1 base and J by 6 bases. In nucleotides, the CDR3 is TGTGCCACCAGCAGAGTAGAAACGGGACTAGTTAAGCAGACCCAGTACTTC. Its translation: CATSRVETGLVKQTQYF.

V and J are TRBV19 and TRBJ2-1, with TRBD1 as a possible D gene (6 bases). V shed 3 bases and J shed 3 bases, with 12 bases lying between them. The CDR3 length is 15 residues. CDR1 and CDR2 (germline): LNHDA, SQIVND (reference sequence). The CDR3 nucleotides are TGTGCCAGTAGTATTTCACAGGGTGTCTACAATGAGCAGTTCTTC. Its translation is CASSISQGVYNEQFF.

This chain uses TRBV6-5 with TRBJ2-7; perhaps TRBD2 as D (5 bases). CDR1 and CDR2 from the germline V gene are MNHEY and SVGAGI. This CDR3 is 15 amino acids long. V lost 4 bases to trimming and J lost 4 bases, with 17 bases between them. CDR3 DNA sequence: TGTGCCAGCAGTTCCCCCGGCGGACTGAGTTACGAGCAGTACTTC. This codes for CASSSPGGLSYEQYF.

The chain combines TRBV27 with TRBJ2-1; 10 positions agree with TRBD1. Unmatched junction bases numbered 12, after V lost 4 bases and J lost 6 bases. This CDR3 is 17 amino acids long. The germline V gene has CDR1 MNHEY and CDR2 SMNVEV (reference sequence). CDR3 nucleotide sequence: TGTGCCAGCAGTTCTCCGGGACAGGGGAGGGGGGGCAATGAGCAGTTCTTC. It translates to CASSSPGQGRGGNEQFF.

This sequence joins TRBV7-9 and TRBJ1-5; TRBD1 agrees at 9 bases. CDR3 length: 15 residues. With V trimmed by 1 base and J by 4 bases, 2 bases remained unmatched. Germline V CDR1 and CDR2: SEHNR, FQNEAQ (reference sequence). The CDR3 protein is CASSLGTGANQPQHF. The CDR3 DNA reads TGTGCCAGCAGCTTAGGGACAGGGGCAAATCAGCCCCAGCATTTT.

The V gene is TRBV5-8, the J gene TRBJ2-2; D is possibly TRBD2 (6 bases). Trimming pared 4 bases from V and 5 bases from J, leaving 9 bases between. Germline lookup yields CDR1 SGHTS and CDR2 YDEGEE. This CDR3 comprises 13 residues. The chain's CDR3 is CASSVRGTGELFF. The CDR3, as DNA: TGTGCCAGCAGCGTACGGGGGACCGGGGAGCTGTTTTTT.

The chain uses TRBV30 and TRBJ1-4; D is perhaps TRBD1 (5 bases). The germline V gene encodes CDR1 GTSNPN and CDR2 SVGIG (reference sequence). The CDR3 length is 13 residues. V was clipped by 4 bases and J by 7 bases, with 13 bases between them. CDR3 protein: CAWNRSGGEKLFF. The CDR3 DNA follows: TGTGCCTGGAACCGCTCGGGGGGTGAAAAACTGTTTTTT.

The chain has TRBV29-1 and TRBJ2-3; the D is unclear. This CDR3 contains 14 residues. Germline-derived CDR1 and CDR2 are SQVTM and ANQGSEA. Trimming shortened V by 0 bases and J by 6 bases, and 13 bases separated the two germline ends. This CDR3 reads CSVEEPSEVDTQYF. Written as DNA, the CDR3 is TGCAGCGTTGAAGAGCCGTCAGAAGTGGATACGCAGTATTTT.

The chain is built from TRBV7-2 and TRBJ2-1; D remains ambiguous. V gave up 5 bases and J gave up 2 bases, with 13 bases separating them. CDR3 length equals 15 residues. The germline V gene encodes CDR1 SGHTA and CDR2 FQGNSA. The CDR3 here is CASSPPGAAYNEQFF. The CDR3 DNA follows: TGTGCCAGCAGCCCCCCTGGAGCCGCCTACAATGAGCAGTTCTTC.

The rearrangement links TRBV5-1 to TRBJ2-7, with 7 bases aligning to TRBD1. Unmatched junction bases numbered 7, after V lost 4 bases and J lost 6 bases. Germline CDR1 is SGHRS and CDR2 is YFSETQ. CDR3 length equals 13 residues. CDR3 sequence (DNA): TGCGCCAGCAGCACCATGACAGGGACCGAGCAGTACTTC. Its protein is CASSTMTGTEQYF.

The V and J genes are TRBV7-2 and TRBJ2-3; D ambiguous. The CDR3 covers 13 residues. V was shortened by 1 base and J by 7 bases, with 9 bases between the two germline ends. CDR1 is SGHTA and CDR2 is FQGNSA in the germline V gene. The CDR3 DNA follows: TGTGCCAGCAGCTTAGACCGCCAGAATACGCAGTATTTT. Translation gives CASSLDRQNTQYF.

This clone occurred once. J is TRBJ2-3 and V is TRBV9; D might be TRBD2 (6 bases). The CDR3 sequence is 16 residues long. Trimming stripped 4 bases from V and 5 bases from J, with 20 bases between. Germline V gives CDR1 SGDLS, CDR2 YYNGEE. In DNA form, the CDR3 reads TGTGCCAGCAGCTCTTCGGGACTCCCTTTTCAAGATACGCAGTATTTT. Amino acids: CASSSSGLPFQDTQYF.

This clone is a singleton in its sample. This chain links TRBV13 with TRBJ2-1; 9 bases line up with TRBD1. Germline V gene sequence: CDR1 PRHDT, CDR2 FYEKMQ (reference sequence). The CDR3 is 16 amino acids. V shed 3 bases and J 7 bases; nucleotides not matched to a gene: 10. The CDR3 DNA sequence: TGTGCCAGCAGCTTCGTCGCGGGACAGGGTGGAAATGAGCAGTTCTTC. It encodes CASSFVAGQGGNEQFF.

The rearrangement uses TRBV29-1 and TRBJ1-1, with 10 bases matching TRBD1. The CDR3 is made up of 15 amino acids. Trimming at V came to 6 bases and at J to 5 bases, leaving 12 bases not matched to a gene. Per the germline V gene, CDR1 is SQVTM and CDR2 is ANQGSEA. DNA of the CDR3: TGCAGCGTAGACAAGCCGGGACAGGGGTTTACTGAAGCTTTCTTT. This gives the protein CSVDKPGQGFTEAFF.

The chain joins TRBV5-4 to TRBJ2-7; 7 positions match TRBD1. CDR1 and CDR2 (germline): SGHNT, YYREEE (reference sequence). The length of the CDR3 is 14 residues. The junction had 4 bases not matched to a gene; V was cut back by 3 bases and J by 1 base. The CDR3 region has the DNA TGTGCCAGCAGCTACAGGGGAGATTCCTACGAGCAGTACTTC. Residues: CASSYRGDSYEQYF.

This chain links TRBV6-5 with TRBJ2-2; a weak D match, TRBD1 (6 bases). Trimming shortened V by 0 bases and J by 4 bases, and 12 bases separated the two germline ends. This CDR3 has 16 amino acids. Germline CDR1 MNHEY, CDR2 SVGAGI. CDR3 coding DNA: TGTGCCAGCAGTTACTCGGTCACAGGGACCACCGGGGAGCTGTTTTTT. Translating gives CASSYSVTGTTGELFF.

The chain joins TRBV4-2 to TRBJ1-4; the D gene is possibly TRBD1 (5 bases). Germline CDR1 reads LGHNA; CDR2 reads YNFKEQ. CDR3 length equals 14 residues. Between the trimmed V and J ends, which lost 4 bases and 4 bases, there was a span of 10 bases. The CDR3 DNA is TGTGCCAGCAGCCGGACAAACTTTAATGAAAAACTGTTTTTT. Translated, it gives CASSRTNFNEKLFF.

The chain uses TRBV9 and TRBJ2-2, with TRBD2 matching over 7 bases. The germline V gene encodes CDR1 SGDLS and CDR2 YYNGEE. V shed 5 bases, J shed 4 bases, and the junction held 2 bases outside the gene matches. The CDR3 is 13 amino acids. The CDR3 is CASSGTTTGELFF. The CDR3 DNA follows: TGTGCCAGCAGTGGGACTACCACCGGGGAGCTGTTTTTT. Full variable domain (outside the CDR3, taken from reference TRBV9 and TRBJ2-2): DSGVTQTPKHLITATGQRVTLRCSPRSGDLSVYWYQQSLDQGLQFLIQYYNGEERAKGNILERFSAQQFPDLHSELNLSSLELGDSALYFCASSGTTTGELFFGEGSRLTVL.

The CDR3 sequence is CASSRGTGRNTEAFF. The CDR3 DNA reads as TGTGCCAGTAGTAGAGGGACAGGGCGGAACACTGAAGCTTTCTTT. The J gene is TRBJ1-1, the V gene TRBV19; 9 positions match TRBD1. Losses at the gene ends were 4 bases for V and 1 base for J; bases not matched to a gene: 4. This CDR3 has 15 amino acids. The germline CDR1 and CDR2 sequences are LNHDA and SQIVND (reference sequence).

This rearrangement joins TRBV6-6 to TRBJ2-2; TRBD2 agrees at 13 bases. CDR1 is MNHNY and CDR2 is SVGAGI in the germline V gene (reference sequence). The CDR3 length is 16 residues. The J segment lost 3 bases and the V segment lost 5 bases, leaving 3 bases of the junction unmatched. CDR3 DNA: TGTGCCAGCAGTACTAGCGGGAGGGCGGACACCGGGGAGCTGTTTTTT. It yields the protein CASSTSGRADTGELFF.

This clone was counted a single time. This rearrangement joins TRBV5-8 to TRBJ2-7; 10 nucleotides agree with TRBD2. This CDR3 has 14 amino acids. After removal of 2 bases from V and 9 bases from J, the junction contained 8 bases not matched to a gene. Germline V gene lookup returns CDR1 SGHTS and CDR2 YDEGEE. Here the CDR3 DNA reads TGTGCCAGCAGCTTAAGCGGGACTAGCGTCTCGCAGTACTTC. Its translation is CASSLSGTSVSQYF.